This TCR beta chain was obtained from a study of Graves' ophthalmopathy and Graves' hyperthyroidism. Overall study context: The authors collected peripheral blood at initial diagnosis, before any treatment.

V lost 2 bases and J 8 bases, leaving 13 bases between the germline ends. The CDR3 is 14 residues long. Germline CDR1 and CDR2: SGHTA and FQGNSA. Many counts were recorded for this clonotype. TCR beta CDR3 regions were amplified from RNA transcripts. Scientists carried out first-round RT-PCR using HTBI primers and then a second-round multiplex PCR. One entry per CDR3 protein results from TCRdb running MiXCR on the multiplex PCR reads. Found here are tens of thousands of distinct CDR3 sequences, roughly half of them singletons; the top ten hold over 3.5%. The gene calls are TRBV7-2 and TRBJ2-4; D unresolved. Sequenced material: peripheral blood. The sequence was collected from an adult woman with Graves' ophthalmopathy. The CDR3 nucleotides read TGTGCCAGCAGCTTACCGGGCTACGCGGACATTCAGTACTTC. Its protein is CASSLPGYADIQYF.